These T cell receptor beta chains were read from a single sample in a study of shared clonotypes between healthy human individuals. Here immunoSEQ multiplex PCR was the method, and the copy in TCRdb shows in-frame clones only, minus some. The top ten hold 0.89% of the sample, which has about 1.1 million clones, 60% to 80% seen once. The sequenced sample was memory CD4+ T cells from PBMCs. Receptors originate from a man between 18 and 29 years old in good health. Some clones in this sample may be carry-over from other donors' samples. Each CDR3 is given with its conserved first and last residue. Fields, in order: V gene, D gene, J gene, clone size, CDR3 protein, CDR3 DNA. A D gene is named only where the DNA matches it firmly. The listing skips clone size in some rows; elsewhere it reads once, few, many or a size class.

>TRBV28|TRBD1|TRBJ2-7|-
CASSFVAVQGLNEQYF
TGTGCCAGCAGTTTTGTTGCCGTACAGGGGTTGAACGAGCAGTACTTC
>TRBV10-3|-|TRBJ2-7|few
CAISVGRERGEQYF
TGTGCCATCAGTGTCGGCAGGGAAAGGGGCGAGCAGTACTTC
>TRBV30|-|TRBJ1-2|-
CAWNPTDNYGYTF
TGTGCCTGGAACCCGACAGACAACTATGGCTACACCTTC
>TRBV2|TRBD1|TRBJ1-2|-
CASSGGRGEGYTF
TGTGCCAGCAGTGGTGGCAGGGGGGAAGGCTACACCTTC
>TRBV29-1|-|TRBJ1-2|-
CSVALLAANYGYTF
TGCAGCGTTGCATTGCTAGCGGCGAACTATGGCTACACCTTC
>TRBV28|TRBD1|TRBJ2-7|few
CASSGLGQGRHEQYF
TGTGCCAGCAGTGGACTGGGACAGGGTCGTCATGAGCAGTACTTC
>TRBV7-9|-|TRBJ2-1|once
CASSPTRLDSYNEQFF
TGTGCCAGCAGCCCGACTCGCTTGGACTCCTACAATGAGCAGTTCTTC
>TRBV30|-|TRBJ1-1|-
CAWQTVKNTEAFF
TGTGCCTGGCAAACAGTAAAGAACACTGAAGCTTTCTTT
>TRBV18|-|TRBJ2-3|-
CASSPAMSSSTDTQYF
TGTGCCAGCTCACCAGCGATGTCCTCTAGCACAGATACGCAGTATTTT
>TRBV7-2|TRBD2|TRBJ2-7|few
CASSKNGGDEQYF
TGTGCCAGCAGCAAGAATGGGGGGGACGAGCAGTACTTC
>TRBV7-6|-|TRBJ1-5|-
CASSSGFNQPQHF
TGTGCCAGCAGCTCCGGTTTCAATCAGCCCCAGCATTTT
>TRBV5-1|-|TRBJ2-7|-
CASSSRQASSYEQYF
TGCGCCAGCAGCTCTCGACAGGCAAGCTCCTACGAGCAGTACTTC
>TRBV28|-|TRBJ1-2|-
CASSLPPGAAPYGYTF
TGTGCCAGCAGTTTGCCACCGGGGGCAGCACCCTATGGCTACACCTTC
>TRBV29-1|TRBD1|TRBJ1-1|-
CSARQGVNTEAFF
TGCAGCGCCCGACAGGGGGTGAACACTGAAGCTTTCTTT
>TRBV6-5|-|TRBJ1-4|-
CASSYRPRDNEKLFF
TGTGCCAGCAGTTACCGGCCAAGGGATAATGAAAAACTGTTTTTT
>TRBV9|TRBD2|TRBJ2-1|-
CASSGMTSAQSRGEQFF
TGTGCCAGCAGCGGGATGACTAGCGCCCAATCGAGGGGTGAGCAGTTCTTC